This TCR beta chain was retrieved from a study of PD-L1 blockade in urothelial cancer. About the research overall: Anywhere from 0 to 3 prior chemotherapy regimens had been received by patients. Reported median T cell count for blood samples was some 140,000.

Remarks on this clone: Its antigen is not identified.

Overall study findings and caveats: Prediction of better survival came from below-median pretreatment blood TCR clonality.

The method was immunoSEQ multiplex PCR; TCRdb's version includes in-frame clones alone and lacks a portion of them. The table includes under 100,000 clones, about 80% detected once. The V gene's germline CDR1 is SGHRS and CDR2 YFSETQ. The CDR3 has 17 residues. Trimming took 3 bases from V and 1 from J, leaving 14 bases between them. The origin of this receptor is a man in his 70s with urothelial cancer. The chain carries TRBV5-1 and TRBJ2-6; no firm D call. This material consisted of PBMCs, taken around atezolizumab (anti-PD-L1) treatment. DNA of the CDR3: TGCGCCAGCAGCTCCTCGCGGATGCAGTCTGGGGCCAACGTCCTGACTTTC. As protein: CASSSSRMQSGANVLTF.